Presented here are 21 T cell receptor beta chains from one specimen sequenced in a study of blood T cell repertoires in COVID-19. Profiling relied on immunoSEQ multiplex PCR, and the TCRdb table lists in-frame clones only, not all of them. The table lists roughly 200,000 clones, roughly 81% of them singletons, with approximately 12% in the top ten. The source material was peripheral blood. The receptors derive from a woman older than 75 with COVID-19, enrolled during active disease.

V is TRBV5-1 and J is TRBJ2-2; possible D gene TRBD2, 6 bases. V gave up 0 bases and J gave up 5 bases, with 14 bases separating them. CDR3 length: 16 amino acids. Germline loops: CDR1 SGHRS, CDR2 YFSETQ. The CDR3 DNA reads TGCGCCAGCAGCTTGGCTCCTAGGGACTCGACCGGGGAGCTGTTTTTT. It translates to CASSLAPRDSTGELFF.

Worth noting for this clone: In the same sample, other DNA sequences code for this CDR3. This chain connects TRBV5-1 to TRBJ2-1, with D perhaps matching TRBD1 (6 bases). The V and J ends lost 2 bases and 8 bases respectively, with 11 bases between them. The CDR3 spans 13 residues. From germline, CDR1 is SGHRS and CDR2 YFSETQ. The CDR3, as DNA: TGCGCCAGCAGCTTCCTCAGGGGTCATGAGCAGTTCTTC. Encoded protein: CASSFLRGHEQFF.

This clone was counted between two and nine times. The chain couples TRBV28 to TRBJ2-7; D unresolved. In germline, CDR1 is MDHEN, CDR2 SYDVKM. This CDR3 has 14 residues. V was pared by 2 bases and J by 0 bases, with 8 bases between. The CDR3 reads CASSLPRSSYEQYF. CDR3 DNA: TGTGCCAGCAGTTTACCGAGGAGCTCCTACGAGCAGTACTTC.

The V gene is TRBV30, the J gene TRBJ2-7, with 7 bases matching TRBD1. CDR3 size: 13 residues. Germline CDR1 and CDR2: GTSNPN and SVGIG (reference sequence). The junction had 5 bases not matched to a gene; V was cut back by 4 bases and J by 2 bases. This CDR3 reads CAWIKGGTYEQYF. The DNA of the CDR3 is TGTGCCTGGATAAAAGGGGGCACCTACGAGCAGTACTTC.

This clone was counted between two and nine times. V usage is TRBV28 and J usage is TRBJ1-6; D possibly corresponds to TRBD1 (5 bases). Germline V lookup: CDR1 MDHEN, CDR2 SYDVKM. Between the trimmed V and J ends, which lost 3 bases and 9 bases, there was a span of 12 bases. There are 14 residues in the CDR3. CDR3 amino acids: CASSFSRVGSPLHF. The CDR3 DNA follows: TGTGCCAGCAGTTTTAGCAGGGTGGGTTCACCCCTCCACTTT.

The chain recombines TRBV9 with TRBJ2-1; D unresolved. Per germline, CDR1 SGDLS and CDR2 YYNGEE. The CDR3 sequence is 12 residues long. V was pared by 4 bases and J by 5 bases, with 7 bases between. In DNA form, the CDR3 reads TGTGCCAGCAGCACTACTCACAATGAGCAGTTCTTC. Its translation: CASSTTHNEQFF.

In its sample, this clone was seen once. The V gene is TRBV4-1, the J gene TRBJ2-1; D unclear. Germline V lookup: CDR1 MGHRA, CDR2 YSYEKL. The CDR3 runs 14 residues. Trimming left V 0 bases short and J 4 bases short, with 7 bases between. The CDR3 region has the DNA TGCGCCAGCAGCCAAGAACTGTTATACAATGAGCAGTTCTTC. Amino acids: CASSQELLYNEQFF.

This clone occurred once. The chain has TRBV7-8 and TRBJ2-7; 9 bases align to TRBD2. Germline V gene lookup returns CDR1 SGHVS and CDR2 FQNEAQ. V lost 0 bases, J lost 5 bases, and 14 bases stayed unmatched. There are 18 residues in the CDR3. The CDR3 nucleotides are TGTGCCAGCAGCTTAGCGCGGGGTGGAGCGGGAGGCCTCCACGAGCAGTACTTC. Encoded protein: CASSLARGGAGGLHEQYF.

The V call is TRBV2, the J call TRBJ2-2; 8 nucleotides align to TRBD2. CDR3 length: 14 residues. V was pared by 11 bases and J by 1 base, with 6 bases of the junction left unmatched. Germline loops: CDR1 SNHLY, CDR2 FYNNEI. The CDR3 loop is CAGSGGVNTGELFF. Here the CDR3 DNA reads TGTGCCGGCTCCGGGGGGGTGAACACCGGGGAGCTGTTTTTT.

This clone has only one observation. This rearrangement joins TRBV4-1 to TRBJ2-3; 8 bases fit TRBD2. V trimming: 1 base; J trimming: 5 bases; junction bases outside the gene matches: 17. CDR1 and CDR2 (germline): MGHRA, YSYEKL. This CDR3 contains 19 residues. CDR3 region: CASSQGPVVTGRVVDTQYF. The CDR3 nucleotides read TGCGCCAGCAGCCAAGGACCGGTAGTTACCGGGAGGGTCGTAGATACGCAGTATTTT.

The J gene is TRBJ1-1, the V gene TRBV6-6, with 7 bases fitting TRBD1. The CDR3 covers 17 residues. Germline values: CDR1 MNHNY, CDR2 SVGAGI (reference sequence). V lost 5 bases, J lost 0 bases, and 12 bases stayed unmatched. The CDR3, as DNA: TGTGCCAGCAGTCCAGGGGGTGGTATCAGGATGAACACTGAAGCTTTCTTT. Protein sequence: CASSPGGGIRMNTEAFF.

This clone was seen a single time. This chain links TRBV30 with TRBJ1-4, with D possibly being TRBD1 (5 bases). CDR1 and CDR2 (germline): GTSNPN, SVGIG (reference sequence). The CDR3 consists of 13 residues. The ends were cut back, 5 bases at V and 8 bases at J, with 15 bases in the middle. DNA for the CDR3: TGTGCCTGGCATGGGGGACTAGGGGAAAAACTGTTTTTT. Its protein product is CAWHGGLGEKLFF.

V and J are TRBV12-5 and TRBJ1-1; D is perhaps TRBD1 (6 bases). There are 13 residues in the CDR3. Per the germline V gene, CDR1 is LGHNT and CDR2 is FRNRAP. Trimming pared 3 bases from V and 6 bases from J, leaving 11 bases between. The CDR3 coding sequence is TGTGCTAGTGGTTTCACAGGGAGGGCTGAAGCTTTCTTT. This gives the protein CASGFTGRAEAFF.

This clone was detected many times. V is TRBV6-5 and J is TRBJ1-2; D is undetermined. V dropped 6 bases and J dropped 1 base, with 12 bases sitting between them. The CDR3 sequence is 14 residues long. Germline CDR1 is MNHEY and CDR2 is SVGAGI. Here the CDR3 reads CASSSTGVNYGYTF. The CDR3 nucleotides read TGTGCCAGCAGCTCCACGGGAGTTAACTATGGCTACACCTTC.

This rearrangement joins TRBV6-5 to TRBJ2-1; D is possibly TRBD2 (6 bases). Germline CDR1 MNHEY, CDR2 SVGAGI. The length of the CDR3 is 15 residues. Deletions cut 7 bases from V and 4 bases from J, with 17 bases between. The chain's CDR3 is CASIRTIGLYNEQFF. The DNA for the CDR3 is TGTGCCAGCATCCGGACTATCGGGCTTTACAATGAGCAGTTCTTC.

The V and J genes are TRBV27 and TRBJ1-5, with 10 bases fitting TRBD1. J lost 5 bases, V lost 5 bases, and 15 bases had no gene match. The CDR3 sequence is 18 residues long. Germline CDR1 is MNHEY and CDR2 is SMNVEV (reference sequence). The CDR3 nucleotides are TGTGCCAGCAGTCCGCCCCTTATCGACAGGGGGCGCGATCAGCCCCAGCATTTT. Amino acids: CASSPPLIDRGRDQPQHF.

V usage is TRBV6-5 and J usage is TRBJ1-4; weak D call: TRBD1 (5 bases). The CDR3 is 13 residues long. CDR1 is MNHEY and CDR2 is SVGAGI in the germline V gene. The V end was cut by 5 bases, the J end by 7 bases, with 11 bases between. The chain's CDR3 is CASSTGGTEKLFF. The CDR3 DNA follows: TGTGCCAGCAGTACAGGCGGGACTGAAAAACTGTTTTTT.

The chain links TRBV5-1 to TRBJ2-5; 13 positions match TRBD2. The CDR3 spans 16 residues. From germline, CDR1 is SGHRS and CDR2 YFSETQ. Trimming removed 4 bases from V and 3 bases from J; junction bases left unmatched: 6. CDR3 sequence: CASSPGLAGLEETQYF. The CDR3 bases are TGCGCCAGCAGCCCGGGACTAGCGGGATTAGAAGAGACCCAGTACTTC.

Remarks on this clone: One junction end does not reproduce the germline sequence, and a read error may be involved. The V call is TRBV18, the J call TRBJ1-1; possible D gene TRBD1, 6 bases. This CDR3 spans 13 amino acids. The germline V gene has CDR1 KGHSH and CDR2 LQKENI. In DNA, the CDR3 is TGTGCCAGCTCACCACCGAACAGGGCTGATGCTTTCTTT. The encoded protein is CASSPPNRADAFF. The full variable domain, rest sourced from reference TRBV18 and TRBJ1-1, is NAGVMQNPRHLVRRRGQEARLRCSPMKGHSHVYWYRQLPEEGLKFMVYLQKENIIDESGMPKERFSAEFPKEGPSILRIQQVVRGDSAAYFCASSPPNRADAFFGQGTRLTVV.

This chain links TRBV7-2 with TRBJ1-5; the D gene is possibly TRBD1 (5 bases). The CDR3 loop spans 16 amino acids. Germline V CDR1 and CDR2: SGHTA, FQGNSA. Trimming pared 5 bases from V and 0 bases from J, leaving 14 bases between. DNA for the CDR3: TGTGCCAGCAGCCCCGGGGGGAGACCTAGCAATCAGCCCCAGCATTTT. It yields the protein CASSPGGRPSNQPQHF.

V and J are TRBV28 and TRBJ1-2; no reliable D call. The CDR3 runs to 14 residues. Trimming cost V 8 bases and J 2 bases, with 15 bases left between them. Germline V gene lookup returns CDR1 MDHEN and CDR2 SYDVKM. The CDR3 DNA is TGTGCCAGCCTACCAATGTTAGTAAACTATGGCTACACCTTC. This translates into CASLPMLVNYGYTF.